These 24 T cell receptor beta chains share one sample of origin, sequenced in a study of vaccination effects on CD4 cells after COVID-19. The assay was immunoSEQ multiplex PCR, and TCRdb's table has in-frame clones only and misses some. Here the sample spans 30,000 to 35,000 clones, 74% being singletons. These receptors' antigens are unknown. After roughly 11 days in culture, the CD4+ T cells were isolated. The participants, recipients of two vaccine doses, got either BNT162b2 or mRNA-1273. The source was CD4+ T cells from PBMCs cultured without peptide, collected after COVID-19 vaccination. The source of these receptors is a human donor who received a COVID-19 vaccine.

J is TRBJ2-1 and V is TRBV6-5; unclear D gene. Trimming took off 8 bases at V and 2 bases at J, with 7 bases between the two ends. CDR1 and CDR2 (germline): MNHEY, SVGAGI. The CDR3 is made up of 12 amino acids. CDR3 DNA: TGTGCCAGCCTTTCAGCCTACAATGAGCAGTTCTTC. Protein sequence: CASLSAYNEQFF.

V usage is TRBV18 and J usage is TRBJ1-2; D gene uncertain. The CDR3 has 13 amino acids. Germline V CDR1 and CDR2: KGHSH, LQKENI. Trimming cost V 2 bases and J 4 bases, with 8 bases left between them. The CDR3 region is CASSPDTIYGYTF. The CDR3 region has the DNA TGTGCCAGCTCACCAGACACCATCTATGGCTACACCTTC.

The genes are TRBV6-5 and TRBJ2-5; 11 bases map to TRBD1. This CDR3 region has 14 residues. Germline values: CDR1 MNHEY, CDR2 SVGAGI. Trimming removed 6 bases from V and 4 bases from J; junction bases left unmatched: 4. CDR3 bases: TGTGCCAGCAGACAAGGGACAGGGGGAGAGACCCAGTACTTC. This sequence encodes CASRQGTGGETQYF.

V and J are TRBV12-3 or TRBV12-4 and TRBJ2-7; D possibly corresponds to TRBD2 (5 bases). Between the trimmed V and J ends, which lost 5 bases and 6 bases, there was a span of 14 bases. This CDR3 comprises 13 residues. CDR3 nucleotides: TGTGCCAGCAGTCGCGGCTCCGGGGTCGAGCAGTACTTC. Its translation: CASSRGSGVEQYF.

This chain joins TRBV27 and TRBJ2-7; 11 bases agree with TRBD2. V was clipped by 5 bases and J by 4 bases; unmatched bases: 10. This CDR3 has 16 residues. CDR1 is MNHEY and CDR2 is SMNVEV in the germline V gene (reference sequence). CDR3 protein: CASSPSPGTSGYEQYF. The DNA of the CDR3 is TGTGCCAGCAGTCCCAGCCCCGGGACTAGCGGTTACGAGCAGTACTTC.

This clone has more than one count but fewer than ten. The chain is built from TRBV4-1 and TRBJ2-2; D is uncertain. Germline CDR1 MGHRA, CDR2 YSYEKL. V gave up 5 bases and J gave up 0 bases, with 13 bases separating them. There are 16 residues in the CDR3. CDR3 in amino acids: CASSTSQVANTGELFF. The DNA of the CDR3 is TGCGCCAGCAGCACCTCTCAGGTCGCGAACACCGGGGAGCTGTTTTTT.

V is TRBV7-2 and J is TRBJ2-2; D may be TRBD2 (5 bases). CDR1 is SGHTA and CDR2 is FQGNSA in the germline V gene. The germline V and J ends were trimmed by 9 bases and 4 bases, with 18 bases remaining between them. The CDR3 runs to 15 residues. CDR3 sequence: CASCPTGAGTGELFF. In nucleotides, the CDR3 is TGTGCCAGTTGTCCGACGGGCGCGGGCACCGGGGAGCTGTTTTTT. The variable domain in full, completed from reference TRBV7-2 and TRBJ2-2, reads GAGVSQSPSNKVTEKGKDVELRCDPISGHTALYWYRQSLGQGLEFLIYFQGNSAPDKSGLPSDRFSAERTGGSVSTLTIQRTQQEDSAVYLCASCPTGAGTGELFFGEGSRLTVL.

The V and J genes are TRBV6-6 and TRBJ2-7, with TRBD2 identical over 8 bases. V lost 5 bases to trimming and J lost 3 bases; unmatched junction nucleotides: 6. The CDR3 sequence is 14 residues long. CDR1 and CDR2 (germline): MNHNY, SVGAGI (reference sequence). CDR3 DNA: TGTGCCAGCAGTCCCCCGGGGGGGGTCTACGAGCAGTACTTC. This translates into CASSPPGGVYEQYF.

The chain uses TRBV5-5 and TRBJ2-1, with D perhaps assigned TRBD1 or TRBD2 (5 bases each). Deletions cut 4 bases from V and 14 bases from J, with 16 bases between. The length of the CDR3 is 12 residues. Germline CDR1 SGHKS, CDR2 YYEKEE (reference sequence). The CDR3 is CASSPPPGPEFF. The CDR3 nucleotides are TGTGCCAGCAGCCCCCCGCCGGGGCCCGAGTTCTTC.

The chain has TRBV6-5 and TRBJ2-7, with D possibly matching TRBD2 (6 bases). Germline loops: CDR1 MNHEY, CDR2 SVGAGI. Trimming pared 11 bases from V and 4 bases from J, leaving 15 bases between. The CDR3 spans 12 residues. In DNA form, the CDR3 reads TGTGCCGGAAGTAGCGGAAGGTACGAGCAGTACTTC. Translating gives CAGSSGRYEQYF.

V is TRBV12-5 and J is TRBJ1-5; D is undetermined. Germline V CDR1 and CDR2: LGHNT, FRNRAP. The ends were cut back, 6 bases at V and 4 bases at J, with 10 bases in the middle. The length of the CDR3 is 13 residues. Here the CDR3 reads CASGQGWNQPQHF. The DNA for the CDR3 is TGTGCTAGTGGACAAGGGTGGAATCAGCCCCAGCATTTT. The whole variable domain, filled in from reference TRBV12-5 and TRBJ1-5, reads DARVTQTPRHKVTEMGQEVTMRCQPILGHNTVFWYRQTMMQGLELLAYFRNRAPLDDSGMPKDRFSAEMPDATLATLKIQPSEPRDSAVYFCASGQGWNQPQHFGDGTRLSIL.

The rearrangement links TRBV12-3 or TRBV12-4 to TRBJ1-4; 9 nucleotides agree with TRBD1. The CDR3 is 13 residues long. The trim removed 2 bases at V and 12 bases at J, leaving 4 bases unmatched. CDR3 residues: CASSLRQGGELFF. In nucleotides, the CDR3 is TGTGCCAGCAGTTTAAGACAGGGGGGAGAACTGTTTTTT.

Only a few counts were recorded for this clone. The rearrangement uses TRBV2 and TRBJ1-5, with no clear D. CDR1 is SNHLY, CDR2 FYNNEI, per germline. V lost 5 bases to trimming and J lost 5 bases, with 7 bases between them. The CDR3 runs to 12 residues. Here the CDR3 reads CASSLRDQPQHF. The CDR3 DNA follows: TGTGCCAGCAGTTTGAGGGATCAGCCCCAGCATTTT.

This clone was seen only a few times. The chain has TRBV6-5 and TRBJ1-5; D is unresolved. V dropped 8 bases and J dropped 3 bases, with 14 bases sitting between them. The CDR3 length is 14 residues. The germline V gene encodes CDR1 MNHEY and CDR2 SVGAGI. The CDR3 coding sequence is TGTGCCAGCGCCCGGGCTGGGATCAATCAGCCCCAGCATTTT. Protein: CASARAGINQPQHF.

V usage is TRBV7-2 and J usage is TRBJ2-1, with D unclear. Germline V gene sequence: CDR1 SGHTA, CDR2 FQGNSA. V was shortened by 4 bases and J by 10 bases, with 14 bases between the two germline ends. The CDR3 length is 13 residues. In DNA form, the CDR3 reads TGTGCCAGCAGCTCTCAATGGGTTCGGGAGCAGTTCTTC. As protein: CASSSQWVREQFF.

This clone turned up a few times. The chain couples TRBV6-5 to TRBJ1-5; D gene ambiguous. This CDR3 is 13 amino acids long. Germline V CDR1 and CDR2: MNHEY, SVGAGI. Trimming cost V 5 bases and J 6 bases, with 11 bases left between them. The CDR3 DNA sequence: TGTGCCAGCAGTACTCAAGGACGTCAGCCCCAGCATTTT. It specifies CASSTQGRQPQHF.

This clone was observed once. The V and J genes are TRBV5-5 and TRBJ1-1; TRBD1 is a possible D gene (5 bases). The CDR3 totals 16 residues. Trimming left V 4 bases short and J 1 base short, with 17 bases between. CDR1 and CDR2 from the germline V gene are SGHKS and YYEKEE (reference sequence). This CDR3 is CASSVGGAIENTEAFF. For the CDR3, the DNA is TGTGCCAGCAGCGTTGGAGGGGCGATAGAGAACACTGAAGCTTTCTTT.

CDR3 residues: CASSLGAGAYNEQFF. The CDR3 nucleotides read TGTGCCAGCAGCTTAGGAGCGGGGGCCTACAATGAGCAGTTCTTC. This rearrangement joins TRBV7-6 to TRBJ2-1; 8 positions agree with TRBD2. Germline CDR1 is SGHVS and CDR2 is FNYEAQ. The CDR3 runs to 15 residues. V trimming: 1 base; J trimming: 2 bases; junction bases outside the gene matches: 1.

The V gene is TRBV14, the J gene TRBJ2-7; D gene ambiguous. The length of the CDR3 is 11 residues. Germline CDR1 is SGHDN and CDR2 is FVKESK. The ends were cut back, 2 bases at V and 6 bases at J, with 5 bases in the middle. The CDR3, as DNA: TGTGCCAGCAGCCAATGGGGCGAGCAGTACTTC. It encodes CASSQWGEQYF. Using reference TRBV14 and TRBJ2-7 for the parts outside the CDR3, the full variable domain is EAGVTQFPSHSVIEKGQTVTLRCDPISGHDNLYWYRRVMGKEIKFLLHFVKESKQDESGMPNNRFLAERTGGTYSTLKVQPAELEDSGVYFCASSQWGEQYFGPGTRLTVT.

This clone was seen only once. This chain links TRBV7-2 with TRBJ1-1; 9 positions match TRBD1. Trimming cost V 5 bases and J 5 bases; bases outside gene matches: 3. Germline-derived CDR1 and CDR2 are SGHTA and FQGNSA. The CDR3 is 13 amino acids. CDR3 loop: CASSLDRGTEAFF. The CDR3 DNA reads TGTGCCAGCAGCCTGGACAGGGGAACTGAAGCTTTCTTT.

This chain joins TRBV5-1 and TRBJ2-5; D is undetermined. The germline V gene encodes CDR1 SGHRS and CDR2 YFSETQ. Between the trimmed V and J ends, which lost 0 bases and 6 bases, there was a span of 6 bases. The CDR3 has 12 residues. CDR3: CASSLDSQTQYF. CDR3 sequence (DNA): TGCGCCAGCAGCTTGGATTCACAGACCCAGTACTTC.

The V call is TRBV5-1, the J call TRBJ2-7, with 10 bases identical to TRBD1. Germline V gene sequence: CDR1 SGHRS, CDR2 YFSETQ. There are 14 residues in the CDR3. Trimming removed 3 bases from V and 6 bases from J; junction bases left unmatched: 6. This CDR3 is CASSSGDRGAEQYF. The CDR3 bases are TGCGCCAGCAGCTCAGGGGACAGGGGAGCCGAGCAGTACTTC.

In nucleotides, the CDR3 is TGTGCCAGCAGCCACGGACAGGGAGAGTACTTC. Its protein product is CASSHGQGEYF. The chain joins TRBV6-5 to TRBJ2-4, with TRBD1 matching 8 bases. The J segment lost 14 bases and the V segment lost 6 bases, leaving 6 bases of the junction unmatched. CDR3 length equals 11 residues. The germline V gene encodes CDR1 MNHEY and CDR2 SVGAGI.

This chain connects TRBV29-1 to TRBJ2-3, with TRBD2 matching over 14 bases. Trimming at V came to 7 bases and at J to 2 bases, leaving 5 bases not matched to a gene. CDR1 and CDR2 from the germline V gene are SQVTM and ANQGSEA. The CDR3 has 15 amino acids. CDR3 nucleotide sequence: TGCAGCGCCAGACTAGCGGGGGGGATCACAGATACGCAGTATTTT. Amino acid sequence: CSARLAGGITDTQYF.